The T cell receptor (beta chain) described here comes from a study of identical twins (dated by TCRdb to the mid-2010s). Turning to the overall study: TCR alpha and beta repertoires from monozygotic twins, unrelated adults of various ages and cord blood were deep-sequenced to test whether fetal clonotypes persist. To rule out contamination, the twin experiments were replicated at different times with different library preparation protocols. Overall results and qualifications from the work: Zero-insertion analyses could be partly confounded by invariant T cells such as MAIT and iNKT, though diverse VJ usage argued against such confounding for most clonotypes. Fewer insertions were carried by abundant cord blood beta clonotypes, a similar but weaker trend appeared in young adult naive repertoires, and no such trend appeared in memory repertoires. In monozygotic twins, out-of-frame TCR alpha sharing was systematically underestimated by recombination models, although the models agreed with sharing between unrelated individuals. Compared with coincidental sharing between unrelated individuals, out-of-frame TCR alpha sequences shared between twins had an excess of sequences with low generation probability. The excess sharing between twins in beta out-of-frame sequences was weaker because fewer shared sequences reduced the signal-to-noise ratio. Conclusions relied on cross-sectional statistical analysis, since the same donors could not be followed over many years.

All donors were healthy Caucasians. Three pairs of female monozygotic twins, all aged 18 to 29 years, were included in the twin cohort. CD4+ and CD8+ T cell populations were isolated with positive isolation kits from Invitrogen. Many counts were recorded for this clonotype. Its specific antigen is unknown. No base quality information exists; no much larger clone differs at one position. After removal of 0 bases from V and 11 bases from J, the junction retains 12 bases not matched to a gene. From the cysteine up to the phenylalanine, the CDR3 has a length of 15 residues. The entry retains the CDR3 DNA only, 45 bases that are in frame from base 1. For CDR1 and CDR2, the germline V gene (reference sequence) lists LNHNV and YYDKDF. The protocol used for the library was 5' RACE. TCRdb lists the instrument as Illumina HiSeq 2000. A universal primer binding site was introduced by template switching, and a unique molecular identifier was present in the final cDNA, enabling accurate counting of TCR cDNA molecules. First-strand cDNA for TCR alpha and beta chains was synthesized from specific primers in the conserved constant-segment region. Each cDNA library was double barcoded, with a SMART-Mk sample barcode plus Illumina barcodes, to control for contamination. TruSeq adapter sequences and Illumina sample barcodes were added in two successive PCR steps. Sequencing of the TCR alpha and beta cDNA libraries was done on the Illumina HiSeq platform using custom primers. Per the original workflow: Raw reads were processed with MiGEC to extract unique molecular identifiers, and MiXCR was used to determine CDR3 positions. For each individual, recombination models were inferred using an EM algorithm with the repgenHMM and IGoR tools. Shared clonotype analysis was performed with the tcR package in R, normalizing sharing by the product of cloneset sizes. Out-of-frame nonproductive sequences were analyzed to study raw recombination free of thymic and clonal selection effects. Clones were called with MiXCR by TCRdb after fastp trimmed the public reads at Q25, and only in-frame beta chains were retained. Identical CDR3 proteins give one entry, which carries the most common genes and DNA. TCRdb assigned the V and J calls; the authors' analysis was not used. The sample includes about 530,000 distinct CDR3 sequences, with around 22% observed a single time. The ten top clones hold around 0.5% of the sample.

The same sample was also studied in work on yellow fever vaccine responses in identical twins. As the second publication notes: The T cell response to vaccination in identical twins was reported by the authors to appear partly convergent and partly personalized. In the study, vaccine-responding T cell clones were precisely tracked in identical twins.

Sequenced sample: CD4+ T cells sorted from blood. The clonotype comes from a woman aged 18 to 35 in good health. The receptor chain draws on TRBV15 and TRBJ1-1, with 7 bases in between that match TRBD1. For the CDR3, the sequence is CATSRDRSGGHPAFF. The nucleotide sequence is TGTGCCACCAGCAGAGATAGGTCAGGGGGGCACCCCGCTTTCTTT.